This is a list of T cell receptor beta chains from one sample in a study of T cell responses to AZD1222 COVID-19 vaccine. Sequencing was performed with immunoSEQ multiplex PCR; in TCRdb, only in-frame clones are kept and a portion is missing. This sample yields more than 90,000 clones, of which 85% to 90% are seen a single time; approximately 15% belongs to the top ten. Specimen: peripheral blood, collected 28 days after the second AZD1222 dose. The receptor source for this set is an adult who received the AZD1222 COVID-19 vaccine. The CDR3 runs from the conserved cysteine through the conserved F or W. Each record gives: clone size, J gene, D gene, V gene, CDR3 protein, CDR3 DNA. A D gene is named only where the DNA matches it firmly. Only some rows state a clone size, as once, few, many or a class for expanded clones.

. | TRBJ2-3 | TRBD2 | TRBV5-1 | CASSLTGGPTDTQYF | TGCGCCAGCAGCTTGACGGGAGGGCCGACAGATACGCAGTATTTT
. | TRBJ2-2 | . | TRBV20-1 | CSTRRGGELFF | TGCAGTACTCGACGGGGCGGGGAGCTGTTTTTT
. | TRBJ2-3 | TRBD1 | TRBV19 | CASSTFRDRGLDTQYF | TGTGCCAGTAGTACCTTCCGGGACAGGGGGCTGGATACGCAGTATTTT
. | TRBJ2-6 | . | TRBV21-1 | CASSEVRRDTLSSGANVLTF | TGTGCCAGCAGCGAAGTTCGGAGGGACACCTTAAGCTCTGGGGCCAACGTCCTGACTTTC
. | TRBJ2-7 | TRBD2 | TRBV5-1 | CASRWTSGDSYEQYF | TGCGCCAGCAGGTGGACTAGCGGAGACTCCTACGAGCAGTACTTC
. | TRBJ1-3 | . | TRBV5-1 | CASSLDRSGNTIYF | TGCGCCAGCAGCTTGGACAGATCTGGAAACACCATATATTTT
. | TRBJ2-7 | . | TRBV4-1 | CASSQVLQGRSSYEQYF | TGCGCCAGCAGCCAAGTTCTACAGGGAAGGTCTTCCTACGAGCAGTACTTC
. | TRBJ1-6 | . | TRBV5-1 | CASSLEGSPPLHF | TGCGCCAGCAGCTTGGAGGGCAGTCCACCCCTCCACTTT
. | TRBJ2-7 | . | TRBV30 | CAWSVGLADYYEQYF | TGTGCCTGGAGTGTTGGGCTAGCCGATTACTACGAGCAGTACTTC
. | TRBJ1-1 | . | TRBV7-9 | CASSLALRQPATEAFF | TGTGCCAGCAGCTTAGCGCTAAGACAACCGGCGACTGAAGCTTTCTTT
. | TRBJ2-7 | TRBD2 | TRBV7-8 | CASSLAVAGEQYF | TGTGCCAGCAGCTTAGCGGTAGCGGGCGAGCAGTACTTC
. | TRBJ2-7 | . | TRBV3-1/TRBV3-2 | CASSMRGQRVEQYF | TGTGCCAGCAGCATGCGGGGGCAAAGGGTCGAGCAGTACTTC
. | TRBJ1-1 | . | TRBV7-2 | CASSFGALTEAFF | TGTGCCAGCAGCTTCGGAGCTCTCACTGAAGCTTTCTTT
. | TRBJ1-3 | TRBD1 | TRBV10-3 | CAISAGQGVNTIYF | TGTGCCATCAGCGCGGGACAGGGAGTAAACACCATATATTTT
. | TRBJ2-3 | . | TRBV7-9 | CAYRGGTADTQYF | TGTGCCTATAGGGGGGGTACGGCAGATACGCAGTATTTT
many | TRBJ2-3 | TRBD1 | TRBV2 | CASSEGTGVTDTQYF | TGTGCCAGCAGTGAGGGGACAGGGGTCACAGATACGCAGTATTTT
once | TRBJ1-6 | . | TRBV10-3 | CAISSEGSYNSPLHF | TGTGCCATCAGTTCTGAGGGATCCTATAATTCACCCCTCCACTTT
. | TRBJ2-2 | TRBD2 | TRBV9 | CASSVTSGDLGELFF | TGTGCCAGCAGCGTAACTAGCGGGGACCTCGGGGAGCTGTTTTTT
. | TRBJ1-1 | . | TRBV10-3 | CAIRDPGGNTEAFF | TGTGCCATCAGGGACCCGGGGGGAAACACTGAAGCTTTCTTT
. | TRBJ1-2 | . | TRBV7-8 | CASSWGDYGYTF | TGTGCCAGCAGCTGGGGGGACTATGGCTACACCTTC
once | TRBJ1-5 | . | TRBV5-1 | CASSLAGGGNQPQHF | TGCGCCAGCAGCTTGGCCGGGGGGGGTAATCAGCCCCAGCATTTT
. | TRBJ2-1 | . | TRBV7-9 | CASSFRDSDNEQFF | TGTGCCAGCAGCTTCCGGGACTCCGACAATGAGCAGTTCTTC
. | TRBJ1-5 | . | TRBV2 | CASSGGTNQPQHF | TGTGCCAGCAGTGGCGGCACGAACCAGCCCCAGCATTTT
. | TRBJ1-1 | . | TRBV28 | CASRTGPLEAFF | TGTGCCAGCAGAACAGGACCGCTTGAAGCTTTCTTT
once | TRBJ2-3 | TRBD2 | TRBV6-6 | CASSAGGPRTDTQYF | TGTGCCAGCTCGGCGGGGGGGCCGCGCACAGATACGCAGTATTTT
. | TRBJ1-2 | . | TRBV9 | CASSQGGGYTF | TGTGCCAGCAGCCAGGGCGGTGGCTACACCTTC
. | TRBJ2-2 | TRBD2 | TRBV9 | CASSVTSGSLGELFF | TGTGCCAGCAGCGTGACTAGCGGGAGCCTCGGGGAGCTGTTTTTT
. | TRBJ2-2 | . | TRBV5-5 | CASSLGVGGDTGELFF | TGTGCCAGCAGCTTGGGTGTTGGGGGTGACACCGGGGAGCTGTTTTTT
. | TRBJ2-4 | TRBD2 | TRBV5-1 | CASSLLAGVDKNIQYF | TGCGCCAGCAGCTTGTTGGCGGGAGTTGACAAAAACATTCAGTACTTC
. | TRBJ1-1 | . | TRBV27 | CASSLLGSGAEAFF | TGTGCCAGCAGTTTACTAGGGAGTGGGGCTGAAGCTTTCTTT
. | TRBJ1-1 | . | TRBV20-1 | CSALDDTEAFF | TGCAGTGCTCTGGACGACACTGAAGCTTTCTTT
once | TRBJ1-5 | . | TRBV29-1 | CSVMLSNQPQHF | TGCAGCGTGATGTTAAGCAATCAGCCCCAGCATTTT
. | TRBJ2-7 | TRBD1 | TRBV10-1 | CASSDHGQGRYEQYF | TGCGCCAGCAGTGATCACGGACAGGGGCGCTACGAGCAGTACTTC
. | TRBJ1-2 | TRBD1 | TRBV24-1 | CATSGGDRRGFGYTF | TGTGCCACCAGTGGTGGGGACAGGCGGGGATTCGGCTACACCTTC
. | TRBJ2-7 | TRBD2 | TRBV2 | CASSLGREGHEQYF | TGTGCCAGCAGTTTAGGACGGGAGGGCCACGAGCAGTACTTC
. | TRBJ2-7 | . | TRBV5-1 | CASSPTRDSLYEQYF | TGCGCCAGCAGCCCAACGCGGGACAGCCTCTACGAGCAGTACTTC
. | TRBJ2-5 | . | TRBV5-1 | CASRTDQETQYF | TGCGCCAGCAGGACAGACCAAGAGACCCAGTACTTC
. | TRBJ2-7 | TRBD2 | TRBV29-1 | CSATTSAPYEQYF | TGCAGTGCAACGACTAGCGCGCCATACGAGCAGTACTTC
. | TRBJ1-5 | . | TRBV6-2/TRBV6-3 | CASSYSFSNQPQHF | TGTGCCAGCAGTTACTCATTTTCCAATCAGCCCCAGCATTTT
. | TRBJ2-1 | . | TRBV9 | CASSSPGPYNEQFF | TGTGCCAGCAGCTCCCCGGGCCCCTACAATGAGCAGTTCTTC
. | TRBJ1-2 | . | TRBV7-9 | CASSLGQNYGYTF | TGTGCCAGCAGCCTCGGCCAAAACTATGGCTACACCTTC